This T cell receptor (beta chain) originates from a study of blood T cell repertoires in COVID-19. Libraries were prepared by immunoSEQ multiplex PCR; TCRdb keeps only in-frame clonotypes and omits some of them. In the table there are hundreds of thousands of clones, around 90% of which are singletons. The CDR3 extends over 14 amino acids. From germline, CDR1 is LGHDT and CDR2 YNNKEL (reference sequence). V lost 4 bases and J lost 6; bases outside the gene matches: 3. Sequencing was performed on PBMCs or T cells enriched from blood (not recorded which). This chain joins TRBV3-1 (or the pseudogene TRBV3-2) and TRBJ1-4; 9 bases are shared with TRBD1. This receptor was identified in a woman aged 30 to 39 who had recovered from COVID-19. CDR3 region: CASSRTGVDEKLFF. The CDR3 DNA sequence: TGTGCCAGCAGCCGGACAGGGGTCGATGAAAAACTGTTTTTT.